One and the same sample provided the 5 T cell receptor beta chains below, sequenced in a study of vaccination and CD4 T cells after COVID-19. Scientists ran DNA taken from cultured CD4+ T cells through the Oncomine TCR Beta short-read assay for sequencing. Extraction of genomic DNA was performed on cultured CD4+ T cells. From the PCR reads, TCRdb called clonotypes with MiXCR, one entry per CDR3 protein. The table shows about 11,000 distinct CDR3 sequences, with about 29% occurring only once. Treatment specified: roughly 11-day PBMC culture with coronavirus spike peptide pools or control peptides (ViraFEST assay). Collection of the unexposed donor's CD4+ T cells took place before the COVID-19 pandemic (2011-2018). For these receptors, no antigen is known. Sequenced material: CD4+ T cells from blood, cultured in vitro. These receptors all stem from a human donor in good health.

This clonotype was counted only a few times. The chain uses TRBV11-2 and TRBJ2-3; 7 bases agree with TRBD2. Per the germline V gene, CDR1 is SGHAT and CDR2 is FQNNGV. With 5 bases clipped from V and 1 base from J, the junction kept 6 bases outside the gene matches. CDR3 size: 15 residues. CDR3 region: CASSNGLVGTDTQYF. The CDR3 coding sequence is TGTGCCAGCAGCAACGGACTAGTCGGCACAGATACGCAGTATTTT.

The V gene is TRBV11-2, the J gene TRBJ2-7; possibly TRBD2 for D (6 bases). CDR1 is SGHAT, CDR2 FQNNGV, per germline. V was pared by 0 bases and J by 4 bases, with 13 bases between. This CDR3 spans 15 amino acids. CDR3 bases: TGTGCCAGCAGCTTAGATGTGGGGACTTTGTACGAGCAGTACTTC. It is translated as CASSLDVGTLYEQYF.

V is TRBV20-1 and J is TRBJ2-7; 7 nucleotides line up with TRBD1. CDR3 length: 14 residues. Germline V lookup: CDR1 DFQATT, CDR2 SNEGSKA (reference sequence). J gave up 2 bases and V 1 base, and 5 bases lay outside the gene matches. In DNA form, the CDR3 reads TGCAGTGCTAGAGGGAAGGGGGCCCCCTACGAGCAGTACTTC. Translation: CSARGKGAPYEQYF.

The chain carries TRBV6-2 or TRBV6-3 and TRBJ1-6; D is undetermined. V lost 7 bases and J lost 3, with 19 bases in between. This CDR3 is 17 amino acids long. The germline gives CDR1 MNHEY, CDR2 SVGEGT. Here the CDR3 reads CASNKPNEVGYNSPLHF. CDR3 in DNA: TGTGCCAGCAACAAACCCAATGAGGTAGGCTATAATTCACCCCTCCACTTT.

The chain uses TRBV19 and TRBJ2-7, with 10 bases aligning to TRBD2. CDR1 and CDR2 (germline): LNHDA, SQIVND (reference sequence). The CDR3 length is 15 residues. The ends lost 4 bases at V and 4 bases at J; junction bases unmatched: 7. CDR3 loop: CASSTLAGVGYEQYF. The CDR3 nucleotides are TGTGCCAGTAGTACCCTAGCGGGAGTGGGATACGAGCAGTACTTC.